This T cell receptor beta chain was found in a study of blood T cell repertoires in COVID-19. Data came from immunoSEQ multiplex PCR; TCRdb stores just in-frame clones and leaves some out. Among approximately 200,000 clones, approximately 88% were seen once, and the ten largest hold 3.2%. The sequencing input was PBMCs or T cells enriched from blood (not recorded which). This TCR was recovered from a woman in her twenties or thirties who had recovered from COVID-19.

The CDR3 sequence: CASSQGAGQIRFF. The CDR3, as DNA: TGTGCCAGCAGCCAAGGAGCCGGACAGATACGGTTTTTT. The gene calls are TRBV3-1 (or the pseudogene TRBV3-2) and TRBJ1-4; possible D gene TRBD1, 6 bases. From germline, CDR1 is LGHDT and CDR2 YNNKEL (reference sequence). This CDR3 comprises 13 residues. V dropped 1 base and J dropped 16 bases, with 16 bases sitting between them.